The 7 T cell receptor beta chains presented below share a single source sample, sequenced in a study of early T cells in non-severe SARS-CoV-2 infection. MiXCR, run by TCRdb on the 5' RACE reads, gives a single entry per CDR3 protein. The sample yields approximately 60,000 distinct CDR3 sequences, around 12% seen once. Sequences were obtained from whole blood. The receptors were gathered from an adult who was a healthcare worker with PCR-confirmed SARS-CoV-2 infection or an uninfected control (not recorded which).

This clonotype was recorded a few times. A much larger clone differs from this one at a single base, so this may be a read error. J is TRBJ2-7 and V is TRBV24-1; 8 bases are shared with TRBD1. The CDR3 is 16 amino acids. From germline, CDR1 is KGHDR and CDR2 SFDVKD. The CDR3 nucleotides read TGTGCCACCGGTGATCCTTCCGGGACAGGAGATAACGAGCAGTACTTC. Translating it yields CATGDPSGTGDNEQYF.

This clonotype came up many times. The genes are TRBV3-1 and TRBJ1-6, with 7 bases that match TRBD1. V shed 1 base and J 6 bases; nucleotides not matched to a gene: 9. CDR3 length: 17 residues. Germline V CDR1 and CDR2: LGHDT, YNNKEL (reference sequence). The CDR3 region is CASSQGPTGVINSPLHF. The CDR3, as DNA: TGTGCCAGCAGCCAAGGCCCCACAGGGGTGATTAATTCACCCCTCCACTTT.

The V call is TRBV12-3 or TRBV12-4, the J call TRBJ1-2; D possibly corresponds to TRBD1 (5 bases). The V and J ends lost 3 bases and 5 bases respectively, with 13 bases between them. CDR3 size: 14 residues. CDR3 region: CASSFGDLRYGYTF. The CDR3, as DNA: TGTGCCAGCAGTTTCGGGGACCTGAGGTATGGCTACACCTTC.

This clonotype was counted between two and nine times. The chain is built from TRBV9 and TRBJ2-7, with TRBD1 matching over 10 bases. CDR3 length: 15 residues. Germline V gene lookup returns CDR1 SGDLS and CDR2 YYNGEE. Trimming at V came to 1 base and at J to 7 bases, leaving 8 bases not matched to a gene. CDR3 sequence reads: CASSVSDRGLREQYF. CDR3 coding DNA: TGTGCCAGCAGCGTATCCGACAGGGGGCTTCGGGAGCAGTACTTC.

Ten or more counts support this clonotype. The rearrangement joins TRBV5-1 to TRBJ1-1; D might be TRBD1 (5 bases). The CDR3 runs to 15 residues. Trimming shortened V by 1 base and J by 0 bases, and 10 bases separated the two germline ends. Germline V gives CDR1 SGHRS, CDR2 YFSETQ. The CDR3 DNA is TGCGCCAGCAGCTTGTACTGGGACGTGAACACTGAAGCTTTCTTT. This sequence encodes CASSLYWDVNTEAFF.

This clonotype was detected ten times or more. This chain's CDR3 is CASGTGTASYEQYF. CDR3 DNA sequence: TGTGCTAGTGGTACGGGGACAGCGTCCTACGAGCAGTACTTC. J is TRBJ2-7 and V is TRBV12-5; 7 positions match TRBD1. V was clipped by 5 bases and J by 1 base; unmatched bases: 5. The CDR3 length is 14 residues. CDR1 is LGHNT, CDR2 FRNRAP, per germline.

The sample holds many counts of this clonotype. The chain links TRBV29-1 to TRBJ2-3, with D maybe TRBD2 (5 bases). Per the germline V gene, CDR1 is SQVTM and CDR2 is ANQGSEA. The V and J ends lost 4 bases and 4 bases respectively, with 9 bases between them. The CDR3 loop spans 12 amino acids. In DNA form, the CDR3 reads TGCAGCGTTGTTGAGGGTGCAGATACGCAGTATTTT. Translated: CSVVEGADTQYF.